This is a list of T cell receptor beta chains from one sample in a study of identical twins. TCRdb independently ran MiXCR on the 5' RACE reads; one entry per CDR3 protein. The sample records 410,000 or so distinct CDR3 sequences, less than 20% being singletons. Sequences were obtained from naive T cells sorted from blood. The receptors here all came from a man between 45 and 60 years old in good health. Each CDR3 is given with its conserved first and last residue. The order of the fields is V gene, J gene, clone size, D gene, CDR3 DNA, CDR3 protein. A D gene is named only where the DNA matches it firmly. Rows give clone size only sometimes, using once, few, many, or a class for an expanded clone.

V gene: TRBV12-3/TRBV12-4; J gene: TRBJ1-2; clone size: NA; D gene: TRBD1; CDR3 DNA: TGTGCCAGCAGTTTGGACAGGCGGCACTATGGCTACACCTTC; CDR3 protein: CASSLDRRHYGYTF
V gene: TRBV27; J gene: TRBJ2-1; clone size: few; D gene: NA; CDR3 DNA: TGTGCCAGCCCTTGGGACCGCGGCCCTTACAATGAGCAGTTCTTC; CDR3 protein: CASPWDRGPYNEQFF
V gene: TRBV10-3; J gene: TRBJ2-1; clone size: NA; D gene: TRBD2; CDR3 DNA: TGTGCCATCAGTGCGAGGATAGGACTAGCGGGCGCCAGCTCCTACAATGAGCAGTTCTTC; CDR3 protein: CAISARIGLAGASSYNEQFF
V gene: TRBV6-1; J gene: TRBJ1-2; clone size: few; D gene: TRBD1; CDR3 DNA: TGTGCCAGCAGCCTCACAGGGGATACTTACTATGGCTACACCTTC; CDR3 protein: CASSLTGDTYYGYTF
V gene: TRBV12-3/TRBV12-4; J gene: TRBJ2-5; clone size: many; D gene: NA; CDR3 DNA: TGTGCCAGCACCCCAGGCGGGAAAGAGACCCAGTACTTC; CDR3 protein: CASTPGGKETQYF
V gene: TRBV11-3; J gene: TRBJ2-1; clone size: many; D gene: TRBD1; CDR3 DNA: TGTGCCAGCAGCTTAGGAGGGACAGGGACGCACCATGAGCAGTTCTTC; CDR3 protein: CASSLGGTGTHHEQFF
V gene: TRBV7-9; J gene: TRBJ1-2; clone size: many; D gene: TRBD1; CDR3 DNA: TGTGCCAGCAGTACAGGGGACTATGGCTACACCTTC; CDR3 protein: CASSTGDYGYTF
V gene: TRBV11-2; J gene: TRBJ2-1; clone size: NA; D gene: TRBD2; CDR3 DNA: TGTGCCAGCAGCTCACGATTAGCGGGAGGGAGCTCCTACAATGAGCAGTTCTTC; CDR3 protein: CASSSRLAGGSSYNEQFF
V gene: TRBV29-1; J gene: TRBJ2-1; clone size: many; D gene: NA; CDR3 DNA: TGCAGCGTTGAAGATCTTGCGACAGTCGACTACAATGAGCAGTTCTTC; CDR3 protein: CSVEDLATVDYNEQFF
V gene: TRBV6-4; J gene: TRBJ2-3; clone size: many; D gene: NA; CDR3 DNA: TGTGCCAGCAGCCCCCGTAACAGGGGCACAGATACGCAGTATTTT; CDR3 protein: CASSPRNRGTDTQYF
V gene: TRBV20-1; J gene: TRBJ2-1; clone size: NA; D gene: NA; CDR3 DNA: TGCAGTGCTAGGGGGCCTAGGGTGCGCGAGCAGTTCTTC; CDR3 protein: CSARGPRVREQFF
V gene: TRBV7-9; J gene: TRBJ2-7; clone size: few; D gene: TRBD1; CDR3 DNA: TGTGCCAGCAGCTTCCCGACAGGGATAAGGACCTACGAGCAGTACTTC; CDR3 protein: CASSFPTGIRTYEQYF
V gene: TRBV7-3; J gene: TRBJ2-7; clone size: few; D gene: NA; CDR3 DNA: TGTGCCAGCAGCTTAACTCCCGCAGGCCAGAGCTCCTACGAGCAGTACTTC; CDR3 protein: CASSLTPAGQSSYEQYF
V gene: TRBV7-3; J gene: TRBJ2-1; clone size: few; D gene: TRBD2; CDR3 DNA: TGTGCCAGCAGCTCCCGGACGACCGGGACTAGCAAGTTCTTC; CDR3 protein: CASSSRTTGTSKFF
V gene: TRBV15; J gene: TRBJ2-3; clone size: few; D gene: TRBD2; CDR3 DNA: TGTGCCATCTTAGCGGGGTCTACGCAGTATTTT; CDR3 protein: CAILAGSTQYF
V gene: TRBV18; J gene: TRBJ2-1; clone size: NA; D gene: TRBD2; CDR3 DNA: TGTGCCAGCTCACCACCGGCGGGAGGTTTTTACAATGAGCAGTTCTTC; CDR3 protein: CASSPPAGGFYNEQFF
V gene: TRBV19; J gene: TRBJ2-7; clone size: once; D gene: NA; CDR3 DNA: TGTGCCAGTAGTTTAACTCCGATCGGGTCCTACGAGCAGTACTTC; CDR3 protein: CASSLTPIGSYEQYF
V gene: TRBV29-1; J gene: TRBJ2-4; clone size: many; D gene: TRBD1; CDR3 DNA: TGCAGCGTTGGTACAGGGGGAAACATTCAGTACTTC; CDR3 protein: CSVGTGGNIQYF
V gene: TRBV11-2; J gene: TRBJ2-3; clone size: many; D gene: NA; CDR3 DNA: TGTGCCAGCAGCTTAGTAGTTCCCCGGACAGATACGCAGTATTTT; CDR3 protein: CASSLVVPRTDTQYF
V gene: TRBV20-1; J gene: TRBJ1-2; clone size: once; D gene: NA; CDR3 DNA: TGCAGTGCTAGGGAGGGACCATCAGCTGGCTACACCTTC; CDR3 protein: CSAREGPSAGYTF
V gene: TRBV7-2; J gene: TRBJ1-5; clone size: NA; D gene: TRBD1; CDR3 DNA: TGTCCCAGCAGCCTCACAGGGGTGAGCAATCAGCCCCAGCATTTT; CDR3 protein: CPSSLTGVSNQPQHF
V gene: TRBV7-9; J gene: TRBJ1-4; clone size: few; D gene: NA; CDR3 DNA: TGTGCCAGCAACACCCGAATTGGAGAACTGTTTTTT; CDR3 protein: CASNTRIGELFF
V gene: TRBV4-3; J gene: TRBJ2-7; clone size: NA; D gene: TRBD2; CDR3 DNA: TGCGCCAGCAGCCAAGAAGGAGGAACGGGACTAGCGTTTCGGGAGCAGTACTTC; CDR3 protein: CASSQEGGTGLAFREQYF
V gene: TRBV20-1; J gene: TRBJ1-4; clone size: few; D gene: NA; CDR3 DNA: TGCAGTGCCCCTACCGGTAGTGCGGGGTTGGGGGGAGAAAAACTGTTTTTT; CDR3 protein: CSAPTGSAGLGGEKLFF
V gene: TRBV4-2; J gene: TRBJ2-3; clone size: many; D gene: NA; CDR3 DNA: TGTGCCAGCAGCCAAATTAACTACGGGACAGATACGCAGTATTTT; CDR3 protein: CASSQINYGTDTQYF
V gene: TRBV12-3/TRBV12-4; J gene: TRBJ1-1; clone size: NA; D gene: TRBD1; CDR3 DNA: TGTGCCAGCAGCCTACCCGGACAGGGGTACACTGAAGCTTTCTTT; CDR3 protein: CASSLPGQGYTEAFF
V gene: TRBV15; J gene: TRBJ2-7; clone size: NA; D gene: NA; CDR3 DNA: TGTGCCACCAGCTCTAGCAGGGTTGTCGAGCAGTACTTC; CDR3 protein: CATSSSRVVEQYF
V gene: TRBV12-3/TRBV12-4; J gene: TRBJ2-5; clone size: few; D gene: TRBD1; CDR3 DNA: TGTGCCACTACGACAGGGCTGCAAGAGACCCAGTACTTC; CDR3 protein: CATTTGLQETQYF
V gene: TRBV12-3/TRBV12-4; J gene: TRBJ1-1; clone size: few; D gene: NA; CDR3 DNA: TGTGCCAGCAGCTACAGAGGGTACACTGAAGCTTTCTTT; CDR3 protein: CASSYRGYTEAFF
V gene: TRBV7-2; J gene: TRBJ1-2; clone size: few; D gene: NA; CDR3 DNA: TGTGCCAGCAGCTTGACAGAGATTGATGGCTACACCTTC; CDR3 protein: CASSLTEIDGYTF
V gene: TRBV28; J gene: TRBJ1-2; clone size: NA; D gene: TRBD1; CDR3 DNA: TGTGCCAGCAGTTTCGCAGGGGGCGCGACTGGCTACACCTTC; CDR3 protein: CASSFAGGATGYTF
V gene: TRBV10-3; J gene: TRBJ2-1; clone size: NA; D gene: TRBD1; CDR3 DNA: TGTGCCATCAGCGGTCCGGGACAGGGTTTTTACAATGAGCAGTTCTTC; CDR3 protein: CAISGPGQGFYNEQFF
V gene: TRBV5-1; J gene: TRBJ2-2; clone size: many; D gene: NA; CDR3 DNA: TGCGCCAGCAGCTTGGAATCTCGAAACACCGGGGAGCTGTTTTTT; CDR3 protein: CASSLESRNTGELFF
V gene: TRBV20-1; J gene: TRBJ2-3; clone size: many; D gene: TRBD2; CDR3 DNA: TGCAGTGCTAGAGATCTAGCGGGGGGGGCAGATACGCAGTATTTT; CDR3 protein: CSARDLAGGADTQYF
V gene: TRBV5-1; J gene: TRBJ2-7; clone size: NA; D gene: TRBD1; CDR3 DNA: TGCGCCAGCAGCTTGCAAGGGGGCATCGACGAGCAGTACTTC; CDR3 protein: CASSLQGGIDEQYF
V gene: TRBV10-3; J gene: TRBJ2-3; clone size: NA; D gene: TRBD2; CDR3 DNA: TGTGCCATCAGTGTAGCGGGAGCTCTAGATACGCAGTATTTT; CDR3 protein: CAISVAGALDTQYF
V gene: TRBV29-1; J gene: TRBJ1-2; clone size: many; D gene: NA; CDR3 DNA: TGCAGCGTTGAGTCCGTCAGGGGCGGTGGCTACACCTTC; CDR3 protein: CSVESVRGGGYTF
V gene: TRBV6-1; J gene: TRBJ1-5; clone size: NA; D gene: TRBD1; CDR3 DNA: TGTGCCAGCAGCCGGGGACAGGGGGCAGGTCAGCCCCAGCATTTT; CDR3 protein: CASSRGQGAGQPQHF
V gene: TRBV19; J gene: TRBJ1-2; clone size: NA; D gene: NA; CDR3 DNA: TGTGCCAGCACCAAGACAGGTTCTAACTATGGCTACACCTTC; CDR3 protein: CASTKTGSNYGYTF
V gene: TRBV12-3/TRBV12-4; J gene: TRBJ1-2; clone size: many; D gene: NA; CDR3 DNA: TGTGCCACAGGAACAGGGCCCATTGGTGACACCTTC; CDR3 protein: CATGTGPIGDTF
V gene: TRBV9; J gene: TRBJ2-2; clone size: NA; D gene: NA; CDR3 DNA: TGTGCCAGCAGCGTAGGGGCGGACGCGAACACCGGGGAGCTGTTTTTT; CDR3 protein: CASSVGADANTGELFF